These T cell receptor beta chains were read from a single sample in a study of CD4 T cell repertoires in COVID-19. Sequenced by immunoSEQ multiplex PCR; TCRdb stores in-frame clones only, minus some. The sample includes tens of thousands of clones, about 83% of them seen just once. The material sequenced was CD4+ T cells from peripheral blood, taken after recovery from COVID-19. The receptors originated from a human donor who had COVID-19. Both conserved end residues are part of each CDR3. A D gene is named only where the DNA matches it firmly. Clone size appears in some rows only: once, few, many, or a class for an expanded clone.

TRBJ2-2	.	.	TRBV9	TGTGCCAGCAGCGCAGGTACTAGCTTCACCGGGGAGCTGTTTTTT	CASSAGTSFTGELFF
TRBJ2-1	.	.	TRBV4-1	TGCGCCAGCAGCCAAGAAATCCGGGTGGTTTGGGATGAGCAGTTCTTC	CASSQEIRVVWDEQFF
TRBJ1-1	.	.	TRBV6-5	TGTGCCAGCAGTCACAGAAGGGGAATCACTGAAGCTTTCTTT	CASSHRRGITEAFF
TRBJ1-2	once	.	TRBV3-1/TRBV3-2	TGTGCCAGCAGCCTCAAGATGGTACAGGGCCCTAATGGCTACACCTTC	CASSLKMVQGPNGYTF
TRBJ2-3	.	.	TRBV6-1	TGTGCCAGCAGTGAATCCGGCGCGAATACGCAGTATTTT	CASSESGANTQYF
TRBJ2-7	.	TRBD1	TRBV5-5	TGTGCCAGCAGCTGGGGACAGGGCCTCTACGAGCAGTACTTC	CASSWGQGLYEQYF
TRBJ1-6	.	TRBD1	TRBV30	TGTGCCTGGACCGGACAGGAATGGGGTAATTCACCCCTCCACTTT	CAWTGQEWGNSPLHF
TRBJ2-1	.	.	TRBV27	TGTGCCAGCCGAGCGGCCGCTACCTACAATGAGCAGTTCTTC	CASRAAATYNEQFF
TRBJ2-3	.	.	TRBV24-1	TGTGCCACCAGTGACCTCACCGGAAGAGGAGATACGCAGTATTTT	CATSDLTGRGDTQYF
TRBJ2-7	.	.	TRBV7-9	TGTGCCAGCAGCTTAGGGACCTCCTCCTCGAAGCAGTACTTC	CASSLGTSSSKQYF
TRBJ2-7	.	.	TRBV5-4	TGTGCCAGCAGCTTGGGGCGGCCACCCTACGAGCAGTACTTC	CASSLGRPPYEQYF
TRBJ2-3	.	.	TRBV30	TGTGCCTGGATGAGCACAGATACGCAGTATTTT	CAWMSTDTQYF
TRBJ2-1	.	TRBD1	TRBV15	TGTGCCACCAGCAGAGATCTGGGACAGGACAATGAGCAGTTCTTC	CATSRDLGQDNEQFF
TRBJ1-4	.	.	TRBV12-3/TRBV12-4	TGTGCCAGCAGTTTGGGCGGACACGAAAAACTGTTTTTT	CASSLGGHEKLFF
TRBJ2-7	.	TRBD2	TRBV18	TGTGCCAGCTCCCCGGGACTACAATTCGAGCAGTACTTC	CASSPGLQFEQYF
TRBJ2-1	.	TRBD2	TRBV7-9	TGTGCCAGCAGCTTAGCGCGCGGGTTTGAGCGGGAGTGGGACAATGAGCAGTTCTTC	CASSLARGFEREWDNEQFF
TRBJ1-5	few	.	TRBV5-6	TGTGCCAGCAGCTTGAGACGGGGGTTTCAGCCCCAGCATTTT	CASSLRRGFQPQHF
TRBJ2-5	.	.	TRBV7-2	TGTGCCAGCAGCCCGCTCCCGGCGGCTACGGCACAATTGGAGACCCAGTACTTC	CASSPLPAATAQLETQYF
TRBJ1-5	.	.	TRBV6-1	TGTGCCAGCAGTGAAGGTCCAGGGCTGAATCAGCCCCAGCATTTT	CASSEGPGLNQPQHF
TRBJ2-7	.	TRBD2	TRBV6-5	TGTGCCAGCACCTCACAGGCTAGCGGGGCCTACGAGCAGTACTTC	CASTSQASGAYEQYF
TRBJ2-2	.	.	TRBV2	TGTGCCAGCAGTCACGGGGAGCTGTTTTTT	CASSHGELFF
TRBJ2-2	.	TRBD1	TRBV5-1	TGCGCCAGCAGCGCGGGACAGGGTGCCACCGGGGAGCTGTTTTTT	CASSAGQGATGELFF
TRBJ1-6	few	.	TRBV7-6	TGTGCCAGCAGCTTAGAGGAAGGGGATAGTTCACCCCTCCACTTT	CASSLEEGDSSPLHF
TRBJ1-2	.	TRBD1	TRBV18	TGTGCCAGCTCACCGTCTCAACAGGGGGCGCGGGGCTACACCTTC	CASSPSQQGARGYTF
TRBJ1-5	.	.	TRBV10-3	TGTGCCATCAGTGAGCCTGGGACCGCGGGGCAGCCCCAGCATTTT	CAISEPGTAGQPQHF
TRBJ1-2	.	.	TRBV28	TGTGCCAGCAGTTCAGTGTATGGCTACACCTTC	CASSSVYGYTF
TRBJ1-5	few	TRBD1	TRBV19	TGTGCCAGTAGTACAGGGGGCCGCCAGCCCCAGCATTTT	CASSTGGRQPQHF
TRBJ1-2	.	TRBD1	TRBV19	TGTGCCAGTAGTAAGGTCTGGAACAGGGGGTTGTGGTATGGCTACACCTTC	CASSKVWNRGLWYGYTF
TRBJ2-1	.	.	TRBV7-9	TGTGCCACCACGAACAGGCGGGCCGGGAGCGACAATGAGCAGTTCTTC	CATTNRRAGSDNEQFF
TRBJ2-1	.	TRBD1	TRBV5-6	TGTGCCAGCATGAAACCCCCGGGGACAGGGTACAATGAGCAGTTCTTC	CASMKPPGTGYNEQFF
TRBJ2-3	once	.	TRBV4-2	TGTGCCAGCAGCCAACTATCCGAAGCAGATACGCAGTATTTT	CASSQLSEADTQYF
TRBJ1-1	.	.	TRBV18	TGTGCCAGCTCACCAAACCCGGGGGCGTCTGAAGCTTTCTTT	CASSPNPGASEAFF
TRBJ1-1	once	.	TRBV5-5	TGTGCCAGCAGCTTTAAGGCGAACACTGAAGCTTTCTTT	CASSFKANTEAFF
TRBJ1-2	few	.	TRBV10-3	TGTGCCATCAGACAGGCAGATGCTTCGAACTATGGCTACACCTTC	CAIRQADASNYGYTF
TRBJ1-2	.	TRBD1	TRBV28	TGTGCCAGCAGTTTGGGGGGGACAGGCTATGGCTACACCTTC	CASSLGGTGYGYTF
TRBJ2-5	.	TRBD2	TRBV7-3	TGTGCCAGCAGCCCCGGGGGGGCCGTTGCTATCGAGACCCAGTACTTC	CASSPGGAVAIETQYF
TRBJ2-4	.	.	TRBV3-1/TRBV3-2	TGTGCCAGCAGCCAAGAAAGGGGTACCATTCAGTACTTC	CASSQERGTIQYF
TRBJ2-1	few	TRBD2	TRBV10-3	TGTGCCATCAGTGAGCGGACTAGCGGGAGTGGAAATGAGCAGTTCTTC	CAISERTSGSGNEQFF
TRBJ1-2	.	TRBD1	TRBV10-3	TGTGCCATCACCGAGGACAGGGACGTCTATGGCTACACCTTC	CAITEDRDVYGYTF
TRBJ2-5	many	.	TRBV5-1	TGCGCCAGCAGCACTTCGGGACGGCTACAAGAGACCCAGTACTTC	CASSTSGRLQETQYF
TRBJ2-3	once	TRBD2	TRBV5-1	TGCGCCAGCAGCGATCAAGCGGGAGGGGATACGCAGTATTTT	CASSDQAGGDTQYF
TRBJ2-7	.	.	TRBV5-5	TGTGCCAGCAGCTTGGAACCAACTTCCTACGAGCAGTACTTC	CASSLEPTSYEQYF
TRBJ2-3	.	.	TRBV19	TGTGCCAGTAGTAGCGGGGCGGGCACAGATACGCAGTATTTT	CASSSGAGTDTQYF
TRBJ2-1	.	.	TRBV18	TGTGCCAGCTCACCCCCGCTTAATGAGCAGTTCTTC	CASSPPLNEQFF
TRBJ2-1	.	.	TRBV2	TGTGCCAGCAGTGAAGGCAGGGCCGAGATCAATGAGCAGTTCTTC	CASSEGRAEINEQFF
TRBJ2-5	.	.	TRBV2	TGTGCCAGTTCACTGTCACAAGAGACCCAGTACTTC	CASSLSQETQYF
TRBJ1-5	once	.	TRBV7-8	TGTGCCAGCAGCCTTACGCGGTCCGGCACGATTCAGCCCCAGCATTTT	CASSLTRSGTIQPQHF
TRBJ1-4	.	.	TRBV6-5	TGTGCCAGCAGTTACCTAAGGAATAATGAAAAACTGTTTTTT	CASSYLRNNEKLFF
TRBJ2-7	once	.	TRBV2	TGTGCCAGCAGATGGGCTGGATCCTACGAGCAGTACTTC	CASRWAGSYEQYF
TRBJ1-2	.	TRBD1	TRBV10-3	TGTGCCATCACAGGGACAGGGGAGTCCTATGGCTACACCTTC	CAITGTGESYGYTF
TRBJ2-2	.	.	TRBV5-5	TGTGCCAGCAGCGACGCCCCCGGGGCGGACACCGGGGAGCTGTTTTTT	CASSDAPGADTGELFF
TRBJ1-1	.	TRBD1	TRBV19	TGTGCCAGTAGTCCACGGACAGGGGTGGACACTGAAGCTTTCTTT	CASSPRTGVDTEAFF
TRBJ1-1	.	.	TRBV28	TGTGCCAGCAGTTTATGGAGAAAGGGTACTGAAGCTTTCTTT	CASSLWRKGTEAFF
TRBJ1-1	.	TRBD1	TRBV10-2	TGCGCCAGCAGTGAGAGGGTAGGACAGGGAGAAGCTTTCTTT	CASSERVGQGEAFF
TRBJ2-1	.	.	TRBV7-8	TGTGCCAGCAGCGGCATGGGGAATCATGAGCAGTTCTTC	CASSGMGNHEQFF
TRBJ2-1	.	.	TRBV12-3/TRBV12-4	TGTGCCAGCAGAGAAGGGGTGAATGAGCAGTTCTTC	CASREGVNEQFF
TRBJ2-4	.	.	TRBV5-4	TGTGCCAGCAGCCTCAGTGGTGGAGACATTCAGTACTTC	CASSLSGGDIQYF